A selection of T cell receptor beta chains follows, all from one sample in a study of blood T cell repertoires in COVID-19. The data were produced by immunoSEQ multiplex PCR, yet TCRdb's version contains in-frame clones alone and is incomplete. The table records tens of thousands of clones, 89% of them present only once. Sequences were obtained from peripheral blood. These receptors all stem from a man in his forties or fifties with COVID-19, enrolled during active disease. The CDR3 runs from the conserved cysteine through the conserved F or W. The order of the fields is J gene, D gene, V gene, clone size, CDR3 protein, CDR3 DNA. A D gene is named only where the DNA matches it firmly. Where a row states a size, it is once, few, many or the class of an expanded clone; other rows omit it.

>TRBJ1-1|.|TRBV10-3|.
CAISESRFRAEAFF
TGTGCCATCAGTGAGTCGCGCTTCCGGGCTGAAGCTTTCTTT
>TRBJ1-1|.|TRBV7-3|few
CASSREGNTEAFF
TGTGCCAGCAGTAGGGAGGGGAACACTGAAGCTTTCTTT
>TRBJ1-2|.|TRBV5-1|.
CASRETDYGYTF
TGCGCCAGCAGGGAGACAGACTATGGCTACACCTTC
>TRBJ2-2|TRBD1|TRBV29-1|.
CSVARGTANTGELFF
TGCAGCGTTGCCAGAGGGACAGCGAACACCGGGGAGCTGTTTTTT
>TRBJ1-1|.|TRBV2|.
CASSTENTEAFF
TGTGCCAGCAGTACAGAGAACACTGAAGCTTTCTTT
>TRBJ2-7|.|TRBV5-1|.
CASSSYNQGYEQYF
TGCGCCAGCAGCTCATATAATCAGGGTTACGAGCAGTACTTC
>TRBJ1-1|TRBD1|TRBV5-4|few
CASSLDRTGGFTEAFF
TGTGCCAGCAGCTTGGATAGGACAGGGGGCTTCACTGAAGCTTTCTTT
>TRBJ1-2|.|TRBV6-5|.
CAREGCGYTF
TGTGCCAGAGAGGGCTGCGGCTACACCTTC
>TRBJ2-7|TRBD2|TRBV28|.
CASSEQSRDYYEQYF
TGTGCCAGCAGTGAACAAAGCCGGGACTACTACGAGCAGTACTTC
>TRBJ2-5|TRBD1|TRBV28|.
CASSLQSRLTGAQYF
TGTGCCAGCAGTTTACAGTCCCGCCTCACAGGGGCCCAGTACTTC
>TRBJ1-4|.|TRBV15|.
CATSRSPTAATNEKLFF
TGTGCCACCAGCAGATCACCGACAGCTGCAACTAATGAAAAACTGTTTTTT
>TRBJ2-7|TRBD1|TRBV19|.
CASSIGGQGSYEQYF
TGTGCCAGTAGTATCGGGGGACAGGGTTCCTACGAGCAGTACTTC
>TRBJ2-4|TRBD1|TRBV24-1|.
CATSEIPGQGFWRAKNIQYF
TGTGCCACCAGTGAAATACCGGGACAGGGGTTTTGGCGAGCCAAAAACATTCAGTACTTC
>TRBJ2-3|.|TRBV5-4|.
CASRPSGLTDTQYF
TGTGCCAGCAGACCCTCGGGACTCACAGATACGCAGTATTTT
>TRBJ1-2|.|TRBV2|.
CASSEEVNGYGYTF
TGTGCCAGCAGTGAGGAGGTTAATGGCTATGGCTACACCTTC
>TRBJ1-2|TRBD1|TRBV6-6|.
CASSYGQGDNYGYTF
TGTGCCAGCAGTTACGGACAGGGGGATAACTATGGCTACACCTTC
>TRBJ1-5|TRBD1|TRBV2|.
CASSAGTVDQPQHF
TGTGCCAGCAGTGCCGGGACAGTTGATCAGCCCCAGCATTTT
>TRBJ1-3|.|TRBV28|.
CATTGMGKYTIYF
TGTGCCACCACAGGAATGGGAAAGTACACCATATATTTT
>TRBJ2-7|TRBD1|TRBV7-2|.
CASSLGGGGTDEQYF
TGTGCCAGCAGCTTAGGGGGCGGTGGGACAGACGAGCAGTACTTC
>TRBJ2-2|.|TRBV11-3|.
CASSSGVGSSAGELFF
TGTGCCAGCAGCTCAGGGGTTGGTAGCTCAGCCGGGGAGCTGTTTTTT
>TRBJ2-5|.|TRBV7-9|.
CALRPAETQYF
TGTGCCCTCAGACCAGCGGAGACCCAGTACTTC
>TRBJ2-3|.|TRBV6-6|few
CASSLPGSDTQYF
TGTGCCAGCAGTTTACCGGGGTCAGATACGCAGTATTTT
>TRBJ2-7|TRBD1|TRBV6-2/TRBV6-3|.
CASSLTTGPYEQYF
TGTGCCAGCAGTTTGACGACAGGGCCCTACGAGCAGTACTTC
>TRBJ1-2|.|TRBV21-1|.
CASSLFLTVNYGYTF
TGTGCCAGCAGTCTTTTTTTGACAGTTAACTATGGCTACACCTTC
>TRBJ1-4|.|TRBV5-1|.
CASSLPLGGSEKLFF
TGCGCCAGCAGCTTGCCCCTCGGAGGTAGTGAAAAACTGTTTTTT
>TRBJ2-3|.|TRBV5-1|.
CASSADSGVADTQYF
TGCGCCAGCAGCGCCGATTCCGGGGTGGCAGATACGCAGTATTTT
>TRBJ1-2|.|TRBV14|.
CASSQGGVGGYTF
TGTGCCAGCAGCCAAGGGGGCGTGGGTGGCTACACCTTC
>TRBJ2-7|.|TRBV5-5|.
CASSFSLYEQYF
TGTGCCAGCAGCTTTAGCCTCTACGAGCAGTACTTC
>TRBJ2-1|TRBD2|TRBV4-2|.
CASSQVDLAGGRSYNEQFF
TGTGCCAGCAGCCAAGTCGATCTAGCGGGGGGACGCTCCTACAATGAGCAGTTCTTC
>TRBJ2-4|TRBD1|TRBV30|.
CAWTSQGAKNIQYF
TGTGCCTGGACCTCACAGGGGGCCAAAAACATTCAGTACTTC
>TRBJ1-2|TRBD1|TRBV10-3|.
CAIRPLQGAGYGYTF
TGTGCCATCAGGCCGCTACAGGGGGCGGGCTATGGCTACACCTTC
>TRBJ2-1|.|TRBV5-1|once
CASSHRETAYNEQFF
TGCGCCAGCAGCCACAGGGAAACCGCCTACAATGAGCAGTTCTTC
>TRBJ1-3|.|TRBV19|.
CASNEHPGSGNTIYF
TGTGCCAGTAATGAACATCCAGGTTCTGGAAACACCATATATTTT
>TRBJ2-5|TRBD2|TRBV2|.
CASSGPSGGGETQYF
TGTGCCAGCAGTGGCCCTAGCGGGGGGGGAGAGACCCAGTACTTC
>TRBJ1-1|.|TRBV3-1/TRBV3-2|.
CASSRPGRLNTEAFF
TGTGCCAGCAGCCGCCCGGGGAGGTTGAACACTGAAGCTTTCTTT
>TRBJ2-3|.|TRBV6-1|.
CASSDYTDTQYF
TGTGCCAGCAGTGATTACACAGATACGCAGTATTTT
>TRBJ1-2|TRBD1|TRBV7-6|.
CASSPNRGYGYTF
TGTGCCAGCAGCCCCAACAGGGGCTATGGCTACACCTTC
>TRBJ2-7|TRBD1|TRBV6-5|.
CASSYSRGNYEQYF
TGTGCCAGCAGTTACTCCAGGGGGAACTACGAGCAGTACTTC
>TRBJ1-5|TRBD1|TRBV6-5|.
CASKRGQGRDQPQHF
TGTGCCAGCAAACGGGGACAGGGAAGAGATCAGCCCCAGCATTTT
>TRBJ1-4|TRBD1|TRBV2|once
CASSAGQRGEKLFF
TGTGCCAGCAGCGCGGGACAGAGGGGTGAAAAACTGTTTTTT
>TRBJ2-3|.|TRBV19|.
CASSPRWGVPTDTQYF
TGTGCCAGTAGTCCCCGATGGGGAGTGCCCACAGATACGCAGTATTTT
>TRBJ1-6|TRBD1|TRBV4-2|.
CASSQNSRDRGDNSPLHF
TGTGCCAGCAGCCAAAACTCCCGGGACAGGGGCGATAATTCACCCCTCCACTTT
>TRBJ2-7|TRBD1|TRBV6-2/TRBV6-3|.
CASSTGQEIYEQYF
TGTGCCAGCAGCACCGGACAGGAGATTTACGAGCAGTACTTC
>TRBJ2-7|.|TRBV2|.
CASSAYAGSYEQYF
TGTGCCAGCAGTGCGTACGCGGGGTCCTACGAGCAGTACTTC
>TRBJ1-4|.|TRBV21-1|.
CASSKGERGLRLGEKLFF
TGTGCCAGCAGCAAAGGGGAAAGGGGGCTCAGGTTAGGTGAAAAACTGTTTTTT
>TRBJ1-2|TRBD1|TRBV4-3|.
CASSQDLGQVDGYTF
TGCGCCAGCAGCCAAGATCTTGGACAGGTGGATGGCTACACCTTC
>TRBJ1-5|.|TRBV7-9|.
CASSLNTGSGNQPQHF
TGTGCCAGCAGCCTAAATACAGGGAGCGGTAATCAGCCCCAGCATTTT
>TRBJ2-5|.|TRBV14|.
CASSRTQGVGETQYF
TGTGCCAGCAGCCGAACCCAAGGAGTTGGGGAGACCCAGTACTTC
>TRBJ1-6|TRBD1|TRBV6-6|.
CASSYIGTGGNSPLHF
TGTGCCAGCAGTTACATTGGGACAGGGGGTAATTCACCCCTCCACTTT
>TRBJ2-2|TRBD2|TRBV3-1/TRBV3-2|.
CASSQDRRMSGSLTGELFF
TGTGCCAGCAGCCAGGATCGTCGGATGAGCGGGAGCCTCACCGGGGAGCTGTTTTTT
>TRBJ1-2|.|TRBV10-3|.
CAISDLAGEFGYTF
TGTGCCATCAGTGATTTGGCAGGGGAGTTTGGCTACACCTTC